This T cell receptor beta chain was observed in a study of human T cells and chemical hapten exposure. Study summary: In the approximately 24-week study, patients were dosed weekly with diphenylcyclopropenone on the scalp throughout.

The sample holds a few counts of this clonotype. Per the authors' pipeline: 95,638 TCRs per sample was the median, with a range of roughly 23,224 to 690,600. TCRdb re-derived calls from the RACE reads in MiXCR, one entry per CDR3 protein. V and J calls and clone size were set by TCRdb, not the authors. The sample lists about 40,000 distinct CDR3 sequences, about 10% occurring once. Per germline, CDR1 SNHLY and CDR2 FYNNEI. CDR3 length: 13 amino acids. The V end lost 7 bases, the J end lost 7 bases, and 17 bases lay between the germline ends. Time point indicated: pre-sensitization, week 0. Treatment of the sample: therapeutic diphenylcyclopropenone sensitization with weekly scalp DPC.

V and J are TRBV2 and TRBJ2-7; perhaps TRBD2 as D (6 bases). The specimen was whole blood, collected in connection with sensitization to the hapten diphenylcyclopropenone (DPC). The sequence came from a man aged 25 to 40 with alopecia areata. Some clones in this sample may be carry-over from other donors' samples. In nucleotides, the CDR3 is TGTGCCAGCATGGGACTCCCAATTGAGGAGCAGTACTTC. Translated: CASMGLPIEEQYF.